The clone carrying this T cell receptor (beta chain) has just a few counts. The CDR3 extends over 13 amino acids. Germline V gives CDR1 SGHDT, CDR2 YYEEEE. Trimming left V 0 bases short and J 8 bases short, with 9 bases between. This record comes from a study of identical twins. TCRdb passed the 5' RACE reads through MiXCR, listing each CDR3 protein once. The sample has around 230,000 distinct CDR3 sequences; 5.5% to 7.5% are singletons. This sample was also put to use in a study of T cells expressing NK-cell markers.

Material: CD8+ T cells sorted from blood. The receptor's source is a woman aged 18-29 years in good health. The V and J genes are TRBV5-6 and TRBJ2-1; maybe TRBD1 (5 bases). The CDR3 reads CASSLGDSYEQFF. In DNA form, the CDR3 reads TGTGCCAGCAGCTTGGGAGACAGCTATGAGCAGTTCTTC.